These 25 T cell receptor beta chains share one sample of origin, sequenced in a study of T cells in Graves' hyperthyroidism and ophthalmopathy. RNA transcripts were the template for amplifying TCR beta CDR3 regions. The HTBI primer set served for first-round RT-PCR of the TCR CDR3. One entry per CDR3 protein, called by TCRdb with MiXCR from the multiplex PCR reads. The sample carries around 800,000 distinct CDR3 sequences, roughly 37% recorded once. The sequenced sample consisted of blood. These receptors were collected from a man aged 18 to 30 with Graves' hyperthyroidism.

This clonotype was found many times. V is TRBV29-1 and J is TRBJ2-5, with D possibly matching TRBD2 (7 bases). Germline V lookup: CDR1 SQVTM, CDR2 ANQGSEA. Trimming pared 4 bases from V and 2 bases from J, leaving 11 bases between. There are 13 residues in the CDR3. The CDR3 coding sequence is TGCAGCGTTGTGCGGGGGCGTCAAGAGACCCAGTACTTC. Translating it yields CSVVRGRQETQYF.

This clonotype has just a few counts. The V gene is TRBV2, the J gene TRBJ2-7; D tentatively reads TRBD1 or TRBD2 (5 bases each). This CDR3 is 16 amino acids long. The V end was cut by 6 bases, the J end by 5 bases, with 23 bases between. From germline, CDR1 is SNHLY and CDR2 FYNNEI. CDR3 sequence (DNA): TGTGCCAGCAGCGTACGTCAGGGACCGGGCTTCAACGAGCAGTACTTC. Its protein product is CASSVRQGPGFNEQYF.

V is TRBV2 and J is TRBJ2-2, with 11 bases matching TRBD2. CDR3 length equals 14 residues. Per the germline V gene, CDR1 is SNHLY and CDR2 is FYNNEI. V dropped 8 bases and J dropped 5; count of bases not matched to a gene: 4. The CDR3: CASGGLAETGELFF. For the CDR3, the DNA is TGTGCCAGCGGGGGACTAGCGGAAACCGGGGAGCTGTTTTTT. Complete variable domain (other parts from reference TRBV2 and TRBJ2-2): EPEVTQTPSHQVTQMGQEVILRCVPISNHLYFYWYRQILGQKVEFLVSFYNNEISEKSEIFDDQFSVERPDGSNFTLKIRSTKLEDSAMYFCASGGLAETGELFFGEGSRLTVL.

The chain has TRBV15 and TRBJ2-5, with a possible D match to TRBD1 (6 bases). This CDR3 is 15 amino acids long. V was clipped by 3 bases and J by 5 bases, with 16 bases between them. Germline-derived CDR1 and CDR2 are LNHNV and YYDKDF (reference sequence). The CDR3 protein is CATSSYQGPEETQYF. The DNA for the CDR3 is TGTGCCACCAGCAGCTATCAGGGGCCAGAGGAGACCCAGTACTTC.

The chain links TRBV12-3 or TRBV12-4 to TRBJ1-4; D gene unclear. The V gene lost 7 bases and the J gene lost 10 bases, with 13 bases spanning the gap. The CDR3 is 12 residues long. CDR3 coding DNA: TGTGCCAGCACCGGACTGGCGGGAAAACTGTTTTTT. It translates to CASTGLAGKLFF.

There are many counts of this clonotype. The chain links TRBV29-1 to TRBJ2-7, with D hard to call. This CDR3 is built from 12 residues. Trimming pared 4 bases from V and 1 base from J, leaving 8 bases between. CDR1 SQVTM and CDR2 ANQGSEA come from the germline V gene. The CDR3 reads CSVVVGSYEQYF. The CDR3 bases are TGCAGCGTTGTGGTCGGTTCCTACGAGCAGTACTTC.

The J gene is TRBJ1-4, the V gene TRBV4-3; 7 bases agree with TRBD1. The ends lost 0 bases at V and 8 bases at J; junction bases unmatched: 9. This CDR3 has 16 amino acids. CDR1 is LGHNA and CDR2 is YSLEER in the germline V gene. CDR3 nucleotides: TGCGCCAGCAGCCAAGACCTTCAGGGGGGGAGAGAAAAACTGTTTTTT. Translating it yields CASSQDLQGGREKLFF.

There are a few counts of this clonotype. The genes are TRBV28 and TRBJ2-7; D is ambiguous. Germline CDR1 reads MDHEN; CDR2 reads SYDVKM. Trimming shortened V by 8 bases and J by 2 bases, and 13 bases separated the two germline ends. The CDR3 length is 13 residues. CDR3 nucleotide sequence: TGTGCCAGCCTCGACGGTTCTACCTACGAGCAGTACTTC. This codes for CASLDGSTYEQYF.

Concerning this clonotype itself: Germline is not matched at one junction end, which may reflect a read error. V is TRBV15 and J is TRBJ1-1; 7 positions match TRBD1. Germline CDR1 and CDR2: LNHNV and YYDKDF (reference sequence). The CDR3 totals 15 residues. The DNA for the CDR3 is TGTGCCAGCAGCTCGCCGGGACAGCCTGGGATTGAAGCTTTCTTT. Protein: CASSSPGQPGIEAFF.

The rearrangement links TRBV29-1 to TRBJ1-5, with D hard to call. Germline lookup yields CDR1 SQVTM and CDR2 ANQGSEA. V was clipped by 3 bases and J by 5 bases, with 8 bases between them. The CDR3 contains 12 residues. CDR3 in amino acids: CSVEGLDQPQHF. The CDR3 bases are TGCAGCGTTGAGGGGTTGGATCAGCCCCAGCATTTT.

A note on this clonotype: A much larger clone differs from this one at a single base, so this may be a read error. The chain carries TRBV19 and TRBJ1-6; D perhaps matches TRBD1 (6 bases). The CDR3 is 13 amino acids. Per germline, CDR1 LNHDA and CDR2 SQIVND (reference sequence). CDR3 DNA sequence: TGTGTCAGTAGTATTGGGACAAATTCACCCCTCCACTTT. Encoded protein: CVSSIGTNSPLHF.

The gene calls are TRBV19 and TRBJ2-5, with a tentative D call TRBD2 (6 bases). Germline CDR1 LNHDA, CDR2 SQIVND (reference sequence). V was pared by 1 base and J by 2 bases, with 17 bases between. The length of the CDR3 is 17 residues. This CDR3 is CASSIVRDSQVQETQYF. The CDR3 DNA reads as TGTGCCAGTAGTATAGTAAGGGACTCCCAAGTTCAAGAGACCCAGTACTTC.

The rearrangement links TRBV7-9 to TRBJ2-2; 8 bases match TRBD1. Germline V gene sequence: CDR1 SEHNR, CDR2 FQNEAQ (reference sequence). V shed 4 bases and J 5 bases; nucleotides not matched to a gene: 6. This CDR3 has 15 amino acids. CDR3 sequence reads: CASSSRGPLTGELFF. The CDR3 nucleotides read TGTGCCAGCAGCTCCAGGGGGCCCTTGACCGGGGAGCTGTTTTTT.

The rearrangement links TRBV27 to TRBJ1-5; the match to TRBD1 covers 7 bases. V was clipped by 6 bases and J by 2 bases; unmatched bases: 7. This CDR3 spans 15 amino acids. Germline V gives CDR1 MNHEY, CDR2 SMNVEV (reference sequence). CDR3 amino acids: CASRLTGMGNQPQHF. The CDR3 DNA reads as TGTGCCAGCAGACTGACAGGGATGGGCAATCAGCCCCAGCATTTT.

This clonotype has more than one count but fewer than ten. The rearrangement links TRBV19 to TRBJ2-2, with 14 bases fitting TRBD2. The germline V gene has CDR1 LNHDA and CDR2 SQIVND (reference sequence). Germline trimming cut 5 bases from V and 5 bases from J; bases unmatched to any gene: 1. There are 15 residues in the CDR3. CDR3 in amino acids: CASSRTSGRTGELFF. In nucleotides, the CDR3 is TGTGCCAGTAGTCGGACTAGCGGGAGGACCGGGGAGCTGTTTTTT.

This clonotype was counted many times. The genes are TRBV7-9 and TRBJ1-1; D is ambiguous. Germline V lookup: CDR1 SEHNR, CDR2 FQNEAQ (reference sequence). CDR3 length equals 13 residues. V lost 7 bases and J 4 bases, leaving 13 bases between the germline ends. The CDR3 sequence is CASKLGPSTEAFF. CDR3 DNA sequence: TGTGCCAGCAAGTTAGGACCTAGCACTGAAGCTTTCTTT.

Points on this clonotype: A much larger clone lies one base from this, so it may be a read error. V usage is TRBV7-9 and J usage is TRBJ2-5; D is perhaps TRBD2 (5 bases). The CDR3 is 14 amino acids. In germline, CDR1 is SEHNR, CDR2 FQNEAQ (reference sequence). The CDR3 is CASSLGSGGEAQYF. The CDR3 DNA is TGTGCTAGCAGCTTAGGGTCCGGAGGAGAGGCCCAGTACTTC. Combining the CDR3 with reference TRBV7-9 and TRBJ2-5 gives the whole variable domain DTGVSQNPRHKITKRGQNVTFRCDPISEHNRLYWYRQTLGQGPEFLTYFQNEAQLEKSRLLSDRFSAERPKGSFSTLEIQRTEQGDSAMYLCASSLGSGGEAQYFGPGTRLLVL.

This clonotype was seen many times. The V and J genes are TRBV13 and TRBJ1-6; no reliable D call. The germline CDR1 and CDR2 sequences are PRHDT and FYEKMQ (reference sequence). The CDR3 consists of 12 residues. The V end lost 2 bases, the J end lost 8 bases, and 4 bases lay between the germline ends. The CDR3, as DNA: TGTGCCAGCAGCTTACTCTATTCACCCCTCCACTTT. Translation gives CASSLLYSPLHF. The full variable domain, with the rest looked up from reference TRBV13 and TRBJ1-6, is AAGVIQSPRHLIKEKRETATLKCYPIPRHDTVYWYQQGPGQDPQFLISFYEKMQSDKGSIPDRFSAQQFSDYHSELNMSSLELGDSALYFCASSLLYSPLHFGNGTRLTVT.

This clonotype has a count of ten or more. The gene calls are TRBV29-1 and TRBJ1-1; 7 bases align to TRBD1. In germline, CDR1 is SQVTM, CDR2 ANQGSEA. Germline trimming cut 7 bases from V and 1 base from J; bases unmatched to any gene: 9. The CDR3 is 14 amino acids. Here the CDR3 DNA reads TGCAGCGGCGGACAGGTATTCGGGAACACTGAAGCTTTCTTT. Amino acids: CSGGQVFGNTEAFF. Full variable domain (remainder filled in from reference TRBV29-1 and TRBJ1-1): SAVISQKPSRDICQRGTSLTIQCQVDSQVTMMFWYRQQPGQSLTLIATANQGSEATYESGFVIDKFPISRPNLTFSTLTVSNMSPEDSSIYLCSGGQVFGNTEAFFGQGTRLTVV.

This clonotype was found many times. This chain joins TRBV7-2 and TRBJ2-7; no reliable D call. V shed 3 bases and J shed 3 bases, with 9 bases lying between them. Germline CDR1 and CDR2: SGHTA and FQGNSA. This CDR3 is built from 13 residues. The CDR3 sequence: CASSFQLGYEQYF. DNA of the CDR3: TGTGCCAGCAGCTTTCAGCTGGGCTACGAGCAGTACTTC.

This clonotype was found many times. The gene calls are TRBV29-1 and TRBJ2-5; no reliable D call. V gave up 3 bases and J gave up 6 bases, with 11 bases separating them. The CDR3 length is 12 residues. Germline V lookup: CDR1 SQVTM, CDR2 ANQGSEA. CDR3 in DNA: TGCAGCGTTGATCTGGGGTTGAAGACCCAGTACTTC. The encoded protein is CSVDLGLKTQYF.

This clonotype came up many times. The rearrangement uses TRBV7-9 and TRBJ1-3, with TRBD1 identical over 8 bases. V shed 5 bases, J shed 3 bases, and the junction held 3 bases outside the gene matches. The CDR3 sequence is 14 residues long. Germline CDR1 is SEHNR and CDR2 is FQNEAQ (reference sequence). This CDR3 is CASSVGQVGNTIYF. For the CDR3, the DNA is TGTGCCAGCAGCGTGGGACAGGTTGGAAACACCATATATTTT. Complete variable domain (other parts from reference TRBV7-9 and TRBJ1-3): DTGVSQNPRHKITKRGQNVTFRCDPISEHNRLYWYRQTLGQGPEFLTYFQNEAQLEKSRLLSDRFSAERPKGSFSTLEIQRTEQGDSAMYLCASSVGQVGNTIYFGEGSWLTVV.

A single count supports this clonotype. The V and J genes are TRBV10-3 and TRBJ1-1; TRBD1 is a possible D gene (6 bases). The length of the CDR3 is 14 residues. Germline CDR1 ENHRY, CDR2 SYGVKD. The ends were cut back, 10 bases at V and 4 bases at J, with 19 bases in the middle. CDR3 residues: CATQNTGGGTEAFF. The CDR3 region has the DNA TGTGCCACCCAGAACACCGGGGGCGGCACTGAAGCTTTCTTT.

This clonotype showed up many times. The chain recombines TRBV15 with TRBJ1-3, with a possible D match to TRBD1 (6 bases). The CDR3 extends over 14 amino acids. V lost 4 bases and J lost 4, with 11 bases in between. The germline CDR1 and CDR2 sequences are LNHNV and YYDKDF (reference sequence). The CDR3 DNA is TGTGCCACCAGCAAACAGGGTGGGGGAAACACCATATATTTT. Protein product: CATSKQGGGNTIYF.

The rearrangement joins TRBV7-3 to TRBJ2-6; TRBD1 matches 8 bases. Germline V gene data show CDR1 as SGHTA and CDR2 as FQGTGA. The V and J ends lost 5 bases and 1 base, in that order; junction bases with no gene match: 7. The CDR3 length is 17 residues. The CDR3 region has the DNA TGTGCCAGCAGCGCGACAGGGGACAGGTCTGGGGCCAACGTCCTGACTTTC. Protein: CASSATGDRSGANVLTF.